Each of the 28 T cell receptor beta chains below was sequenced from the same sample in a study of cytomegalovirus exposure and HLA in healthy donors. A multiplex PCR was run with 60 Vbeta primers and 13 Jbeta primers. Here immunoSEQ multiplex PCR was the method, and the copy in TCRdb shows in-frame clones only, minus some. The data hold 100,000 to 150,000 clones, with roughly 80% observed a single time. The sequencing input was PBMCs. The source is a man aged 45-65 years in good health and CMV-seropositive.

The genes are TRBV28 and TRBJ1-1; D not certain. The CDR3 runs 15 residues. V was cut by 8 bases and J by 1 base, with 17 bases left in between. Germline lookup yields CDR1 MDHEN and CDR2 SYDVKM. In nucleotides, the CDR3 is TGTGCCAGCTCCTCAGGCGGACGGGAGAACACTGAAGCTTTCTTT. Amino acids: CASSSGGRENTEAFF.

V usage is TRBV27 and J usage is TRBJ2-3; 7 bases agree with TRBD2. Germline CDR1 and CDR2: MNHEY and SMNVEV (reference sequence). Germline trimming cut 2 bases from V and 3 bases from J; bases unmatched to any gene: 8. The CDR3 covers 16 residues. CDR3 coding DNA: TGTGCCAGCAGTTTAGGAGGGGCGGGAGCGACAGATACGCAGTATTTT. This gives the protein CASSLGGAGATDTQYF.

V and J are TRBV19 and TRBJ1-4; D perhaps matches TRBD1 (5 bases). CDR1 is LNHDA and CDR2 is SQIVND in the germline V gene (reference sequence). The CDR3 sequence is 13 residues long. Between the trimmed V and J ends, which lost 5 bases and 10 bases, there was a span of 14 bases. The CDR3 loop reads CASSPQGWGKLFF. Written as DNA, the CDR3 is TGTGCCAGTAGTCCGCAGGGTTGGGGAAAACTGTTTTTT.

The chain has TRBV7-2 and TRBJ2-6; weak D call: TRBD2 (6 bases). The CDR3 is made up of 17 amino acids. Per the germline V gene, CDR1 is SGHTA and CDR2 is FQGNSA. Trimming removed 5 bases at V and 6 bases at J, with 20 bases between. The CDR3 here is CASSLTFGGSTANVLTF. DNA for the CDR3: TGTGCCAGCAGCCTGACATTTGGGGGGTCGACGGCCAACGTCCTGACTTTC.

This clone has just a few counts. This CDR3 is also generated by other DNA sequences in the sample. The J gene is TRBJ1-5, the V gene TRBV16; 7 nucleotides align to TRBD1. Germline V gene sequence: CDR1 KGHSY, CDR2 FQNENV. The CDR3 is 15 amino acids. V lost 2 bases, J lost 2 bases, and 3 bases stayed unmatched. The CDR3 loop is CASSQSGQGNQPQHF. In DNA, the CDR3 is TGTGCCAGCAGCCAAAGTGGACAGGGCAATCAGCCCCAGCATTTT.

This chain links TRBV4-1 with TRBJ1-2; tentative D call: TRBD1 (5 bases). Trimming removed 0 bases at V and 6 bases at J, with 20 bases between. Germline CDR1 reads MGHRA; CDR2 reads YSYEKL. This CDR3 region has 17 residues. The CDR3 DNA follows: TGCGCCAGCAGCCAAGAGGCGGCCCCGGGGGGACTCGATGGCTACACCTTC. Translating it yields CASSQEAAPGGLDGYTF.

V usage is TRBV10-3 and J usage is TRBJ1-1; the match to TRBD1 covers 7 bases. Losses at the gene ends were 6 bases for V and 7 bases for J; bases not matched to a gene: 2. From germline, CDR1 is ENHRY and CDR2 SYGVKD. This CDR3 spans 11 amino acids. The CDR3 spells CAIRGQFEAFF. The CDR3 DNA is TGTGCCATCAGGGGACAGTTTGAAGCTTTCTTT.

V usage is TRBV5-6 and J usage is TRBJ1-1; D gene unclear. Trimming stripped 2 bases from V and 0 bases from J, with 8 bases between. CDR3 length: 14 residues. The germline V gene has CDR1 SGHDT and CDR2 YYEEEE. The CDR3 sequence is CASSLYSLNTEAFF. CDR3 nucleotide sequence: TGTGCCAGCAGCTTATACTCGCTGAACACTGAAGCTTTCTTT.

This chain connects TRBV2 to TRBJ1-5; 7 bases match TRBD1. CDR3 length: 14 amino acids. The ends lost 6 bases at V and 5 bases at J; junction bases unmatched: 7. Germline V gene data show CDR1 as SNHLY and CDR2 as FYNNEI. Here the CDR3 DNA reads TGTGCCAGCAGGACAGGGCTTAACTATCAGCCCCAGCATTTT. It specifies CASRTGLNYQPQHF.

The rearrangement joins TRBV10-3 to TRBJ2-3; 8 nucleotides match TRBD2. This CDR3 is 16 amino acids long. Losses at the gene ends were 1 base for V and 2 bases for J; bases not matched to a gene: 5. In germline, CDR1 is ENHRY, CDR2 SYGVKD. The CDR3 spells CAISEFLAGSTDTQYF. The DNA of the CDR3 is TGTGCCATCAGTGAGTTTTTAGCGGGGTCCACAGATACGCAGTATTTT.

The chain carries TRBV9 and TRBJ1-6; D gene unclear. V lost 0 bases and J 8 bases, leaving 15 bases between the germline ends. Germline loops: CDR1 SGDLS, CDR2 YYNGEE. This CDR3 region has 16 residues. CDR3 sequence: CASSVEAPGNDSPLHF. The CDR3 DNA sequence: TGTGCCAGCAGCGTAGAGGCACCGGGGAATGATTCACCCCTCCACTTT.

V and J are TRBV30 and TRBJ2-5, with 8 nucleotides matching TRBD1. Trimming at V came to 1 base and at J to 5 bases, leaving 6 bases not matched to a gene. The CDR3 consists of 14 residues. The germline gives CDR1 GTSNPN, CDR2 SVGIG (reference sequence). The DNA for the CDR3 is TGTGCCTGGAGTGAACCCGGACAGGGCGAGACCCAGTACTTC. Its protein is CAWSEPGQGETQYF.

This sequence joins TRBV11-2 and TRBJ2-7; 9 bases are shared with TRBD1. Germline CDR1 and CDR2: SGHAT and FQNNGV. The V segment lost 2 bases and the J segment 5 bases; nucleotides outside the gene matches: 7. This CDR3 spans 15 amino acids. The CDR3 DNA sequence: TGTGCCAGCAGCTTACAGGGACAGGGACTCAACGAGCAGTACTTC. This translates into CASSLQGQGLNEQYF.

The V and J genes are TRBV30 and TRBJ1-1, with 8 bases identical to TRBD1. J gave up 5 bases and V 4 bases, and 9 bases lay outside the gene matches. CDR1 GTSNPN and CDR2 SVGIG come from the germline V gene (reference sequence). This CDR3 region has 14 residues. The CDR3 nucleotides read TGTGCCTGGACCTCAGCAGGGGGCCGGACTGAAGCTTTCTTT. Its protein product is CAWTSAGGRTEAFF.

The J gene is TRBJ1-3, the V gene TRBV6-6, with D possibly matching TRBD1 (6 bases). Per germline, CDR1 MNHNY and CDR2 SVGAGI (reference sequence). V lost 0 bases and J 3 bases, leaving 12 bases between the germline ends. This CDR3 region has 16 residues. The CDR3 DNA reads TGTGCCAGCAGTTACTCGAAAGGGGGTGGTGGAAACACCATATATTTT. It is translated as CASSYSKGGGGNTIYF.

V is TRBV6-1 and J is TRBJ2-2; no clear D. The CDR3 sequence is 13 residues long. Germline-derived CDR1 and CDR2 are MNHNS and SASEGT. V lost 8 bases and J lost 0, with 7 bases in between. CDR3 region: CASQEPNTGELFF. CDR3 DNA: TGTGCCAGCCAGGAACCGAACACCGGGGAGCTGTTTTTT.

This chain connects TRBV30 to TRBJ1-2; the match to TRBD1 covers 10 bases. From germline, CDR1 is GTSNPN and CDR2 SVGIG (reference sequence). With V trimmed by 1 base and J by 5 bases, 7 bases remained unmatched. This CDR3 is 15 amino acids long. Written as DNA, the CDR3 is TGTGCCTGGAGTGCCCGGGACAGGGGCCTATATGGCTACACCTTC. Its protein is CAWSARDRGLYGYTF. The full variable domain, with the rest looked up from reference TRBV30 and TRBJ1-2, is SQTIHQWPATLVQPVGSPLSLECTVEGTSNPNLYWYRQAAGRGLQLLFYSVGIGQISSEVPQNLSASRPQDRQFILSSKKLLLSDSGFYLCAWSARDRGLYGYTFGSGTRLTVV.

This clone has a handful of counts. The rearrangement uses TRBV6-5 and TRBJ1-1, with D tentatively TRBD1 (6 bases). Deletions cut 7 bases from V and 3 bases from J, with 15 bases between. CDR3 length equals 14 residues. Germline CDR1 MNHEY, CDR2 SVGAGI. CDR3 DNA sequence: TGTGCCAGCATCGACAGGAAGAGGGACACTGAAGCTTTCTTT. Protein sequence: CASIDRKRDTEAFF.

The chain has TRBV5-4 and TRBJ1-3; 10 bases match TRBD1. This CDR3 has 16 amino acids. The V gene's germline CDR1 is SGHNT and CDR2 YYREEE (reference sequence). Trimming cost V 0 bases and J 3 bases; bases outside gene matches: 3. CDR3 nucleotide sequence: TGTGCCAGCAGCTTGGGACAGGGGGCTAGTGGAAACACCATATATTTT. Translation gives CASSLGQGASGNTIYF. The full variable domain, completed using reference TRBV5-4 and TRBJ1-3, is ETGVTQSPTHLIKTRGQQVTLRCSSQSGHNTVSWYQQALGQGPQFIFQYYREEENGRGNFPPRFSGLQFPNYSSELNVNALELDDSALYLCASSLGQGASGNTIYFGEGSWLTVV.

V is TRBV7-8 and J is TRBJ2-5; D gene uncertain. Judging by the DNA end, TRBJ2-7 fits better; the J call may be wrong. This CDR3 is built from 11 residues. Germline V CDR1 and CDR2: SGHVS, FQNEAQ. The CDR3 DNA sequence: TGTGCCAGCAGCTCCTTGAACGAGCAGTACTTC. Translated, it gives CASSSLNEQYF.

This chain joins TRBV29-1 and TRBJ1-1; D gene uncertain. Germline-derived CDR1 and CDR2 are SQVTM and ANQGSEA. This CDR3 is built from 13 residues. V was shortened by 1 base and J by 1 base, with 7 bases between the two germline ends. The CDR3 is CSVEGKRNTEAFF. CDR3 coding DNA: TGCAGCGTTGAAGGGAAGCGGAACACTGAAGCTTTCTTT.

Written as DNA, the CDR3 is TGCGCCAGCAGCCAAGGTAGGCTAGCGACCTACAATGAGCAGTTCTTC. Amino acids: CASSQGRLATYNEQFF. The chain combines TRBV4-1 with TRBJ2-1; weak D call: TRBD2 (6 bases). Germline V gene sequence: CDR1 MGHRA, CDR2 YSYEKL. V lost 1 base and J 2 bases, leaving 12 bases between the germline ends. This CDR3 is 16 amino acids long.

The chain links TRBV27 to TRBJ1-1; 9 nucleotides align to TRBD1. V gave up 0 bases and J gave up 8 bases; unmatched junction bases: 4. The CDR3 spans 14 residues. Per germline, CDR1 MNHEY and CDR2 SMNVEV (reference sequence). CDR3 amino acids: CASSLSPGTGEAFF. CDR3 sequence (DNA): TGTGCCAGCAGTTTATCCCCAGGGACAGGGGAAGCTTTCTTT.

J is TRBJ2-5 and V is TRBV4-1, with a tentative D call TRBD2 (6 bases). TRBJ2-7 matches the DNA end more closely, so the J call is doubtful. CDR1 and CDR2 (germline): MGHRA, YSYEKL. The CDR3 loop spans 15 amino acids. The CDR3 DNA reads TGCGCCAGCAGCTTCACGGACGGGAGCTCCTACGAGCAGTACTTC. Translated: CASSFTDGSSYEQYF.

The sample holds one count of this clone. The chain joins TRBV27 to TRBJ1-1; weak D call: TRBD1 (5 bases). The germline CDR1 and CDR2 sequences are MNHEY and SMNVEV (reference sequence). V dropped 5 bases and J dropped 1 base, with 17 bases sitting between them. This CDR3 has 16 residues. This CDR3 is CASSTRAGGRNTEAFF. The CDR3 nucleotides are TGTGCCAGCAGTACCCGGGCGGGGGGGAGGAACACTGAAGCTTTCTTT.

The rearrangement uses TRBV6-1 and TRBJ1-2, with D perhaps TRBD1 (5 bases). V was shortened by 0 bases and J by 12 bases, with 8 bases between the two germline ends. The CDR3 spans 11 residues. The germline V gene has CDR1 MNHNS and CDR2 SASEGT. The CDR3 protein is CASSEAGGDTF. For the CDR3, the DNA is TGTGCCAGCAGTGAAGCTGGAGGGGACACCTTC.

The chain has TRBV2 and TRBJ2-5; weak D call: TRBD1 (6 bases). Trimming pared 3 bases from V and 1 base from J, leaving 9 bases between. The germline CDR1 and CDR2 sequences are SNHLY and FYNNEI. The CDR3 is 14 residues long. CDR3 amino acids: CASSERTVQETQYF. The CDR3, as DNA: TGTGCCAGCAGTGAGAGGACAGTCCAAGAGACCCAGTACTTC.

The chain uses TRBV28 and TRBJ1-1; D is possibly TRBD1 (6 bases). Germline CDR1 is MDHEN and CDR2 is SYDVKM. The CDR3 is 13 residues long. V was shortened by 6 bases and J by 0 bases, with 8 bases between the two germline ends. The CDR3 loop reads CASSDRMNTEAFF. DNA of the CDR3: TGTGCCAGCAGCGACAGGATGAACACTGAAGCTTTCTTT.